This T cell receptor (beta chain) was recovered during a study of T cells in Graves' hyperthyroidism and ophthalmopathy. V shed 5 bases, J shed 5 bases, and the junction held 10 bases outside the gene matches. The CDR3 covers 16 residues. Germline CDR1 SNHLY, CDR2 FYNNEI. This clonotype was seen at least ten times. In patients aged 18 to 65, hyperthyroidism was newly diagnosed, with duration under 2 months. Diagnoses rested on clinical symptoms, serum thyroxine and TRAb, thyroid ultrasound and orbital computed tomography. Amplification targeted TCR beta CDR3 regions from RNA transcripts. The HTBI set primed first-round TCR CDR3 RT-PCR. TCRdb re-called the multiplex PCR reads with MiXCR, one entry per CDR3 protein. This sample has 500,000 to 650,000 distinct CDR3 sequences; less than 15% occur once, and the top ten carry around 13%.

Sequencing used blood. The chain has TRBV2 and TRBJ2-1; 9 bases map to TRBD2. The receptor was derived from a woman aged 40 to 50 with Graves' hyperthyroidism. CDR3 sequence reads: CASSPRLAASHNEQFF. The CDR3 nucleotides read TGTGCCAGCAGTCCGAGACTAGCGGCGTCACACAATGAGCAGTTCTTC.